This TCR beta chain is from a study of cytomegalovirus exposure and HLA in healthy donors. Broader study findings: TCR beta sequences reportedly predicted most subjects' HLA-A and HLA-B alleles accurately. As a later analysis revealed, most CMV-associated TCR beta chains appeared HLA-restricted. Equally common other TCR beta chains were less clonally expanded than HLA-associated ones, a later analysis found. Cytomegalovirus association was assigned to about 150 TCR beta chains.

Primers: 60 Vbeta forward and 13 Jbeta reverse. Some clones are missing from TCRdb's copy, which holds only in-frame ones; the method was immunoSEQ multiplex PCR. Across some 130,000 clones, the top ten clones capture about 1.5% of the sample. Of note for this clone: Its specificity is unknown.

Losses at the gene ends were 5 bases for V and 4 bases for J; bases not matched to a gene: 9. CDR1 and CDR2 (germline): SGHAT, FQNNGV. The CDR3 covers 16 residues. This chain links TRBV11-2 with TRBJ2-3, with 10 bases aligning to TRBD2. The receptor was derived from a woman in her thirties or forties in good health and CMV-seropositive. Sequencing used PBMCs. The CDR3 region has the DNA TGTGCCAGCAGCGCCATAAGCGGGAGGGGGGCAGATACGCAGTATTTT. Protein: CASSAISGRGADTQYF.